This entry lists 27 T cell receptor beta chains sequenced from one sample in a study of technical replicates of blood from a few donors. The protocol was immunoSEQ multiplex PCR, while the TCRdb copy is restricted to in-frame clones and leaves out a portion. The data contain approximately 81,000 clones, 96% of them singletons. Sequencing was performed on T cells isolated from PBMCs. These receptors originate from a human donor in good health.

The chain carries TRBV4-1 and TRBJ1-4, with D perhaps matching TRBD1 (6 bases). CDR3 size: 14 residues. Per the germline V gene, CDR1 is MGHRA and CDR2 is YSYEKL. V lost 1 base and J 6 bases, leaving 9 bases between the germline ends. The CDR3 spells CASSQGHRDEKLFF. The DNA for the CDR3 is TGCGCCAGCAGCCAAGGCCACAGGGATGAAAAACTGTTTTTT.

The chain has TRBV5-1 and TRBJ2-1, with 11 bases matching TRBD2. Germline V gene sequence: CDR1 SGHRS, CDR2 YFSETQ. This CDR3 contains 17 residues. The ends lost 5 bases at V and 6 bases at J; junction bases unmatched: 13. The CDR3 region is CASSGTSGRWAPNEQFF. The CDR3 bases are TGCGCCAGCAGTGGGACTAGCGGTAGATGGGCCCCCAATGAGCAGTTCTTC.

J is TRBJ2-7 and V is TRBV30, with unresolved D. The length of the CDR3 is 13 residues. Germline lookup yields CDR1 GTSNPN and CDR2 SVGIG (reference sequence). Deletions cut 2 bases from V and 2 bases from J, with 10 bases between. CDR3 coding DNA: TGTGCCTGGAGTCGTGGCCTTACCTACGAGCAGTACTTC. Translated, it gives CAWSRGLTYEQYF.

The genes are TRBV2 and TRBJ2-7; 11 bases map to TRBD1. This CDR3 contains 20 residues. The germline V gene has CDR1 SNHLY and CDR2 FYNNEI. V dropped 0 bases and J dropped 1; count of bases not matched to a gene: 14. The DNA of the CDR3 is TGTGCCAGCAGTGAAGCGGTAGGACAGGGGGCGCTTTGGGTATCCTACGAGCAGTACTTC. Translation: CASSEAVGQGALWVSYEQYF.

To note about this clone: Other DNA sequences in the sample encode the same CDR3. The J gene is TRBJ2-7, the V gene TRBV11-2, with a tentative D call TRBD1 (6 bases). The CDR3 extends over 14 amino acids. From germline, CDR1 is SGHAT and CDR2 FQNNGV. Trimming stripped 1 base from V and 3 bases from J, with 10 bases between. Here the CDR3 DNA reads TGTGCCAGCAGCTTAGGGCCACAGGGCTACGAGCAGTACTTC. Translated: CASSLGPQGYEQYF.

The chain joins TRBV5-1 to TRBJ1-1; the match to TRBD1 covers 7 bases. The germline CDR1 and CDR2 sequences are SGHRS and YFSETQ. This CDR3 comprises 12 residues. The V and J ends lost 3 bases and 4 bases, in that order; junction bases with no gene match: 0. The CDR3 sequence is CASSWTGTEAFF. In DNA, the CDR3 is TGCGCCAGCAGCTGGACAGGCACTGAAGCTTTCTTT.

This clone was recorded only once. This sequence joins TRBV4-1 and TRBJ1-3; a possible D gene is TRBD1 (5 bases). The germline V gene has CDR1 MGHRA and CDR2 YSYEKL. The length of the CDR3 is 17 residues. V was pared by 0 bases and J by 4 bases, with 16 bases between. The CDR3 coding sequence is TGCGCCAGCAGCCAAGAGCACCCCCAGGGTGCCGGAAACACCATATATTTT. Its protein is CASSQEHPQGAGNTIYF.

The V gene is TRBV6-1, the J gene TRBJ2-7, with a weak D call TRBD1 (5 bases). Per the germline V gene, CDR1 is MNHNS and CDR2 is SASEGT. The CDR3 is made up of 13 amino acids. Trimming cost V 5 bases and J 2 bases, with 10 bases left between them. CDR3 bases: TGTGCCAGCAGTTTAGGGGTAACCTACGAGCAGTACTTC. It translates to CASSLGVTYEQYF.

This clone was picked up one time. The chain links TRBV30 to TRBJ2-4; perhaps TRBD2 as D (6 bases). This CDR3 contains 14 residues. From germline, CDR1 is GTSNPN and CDR2 SVGIG (reference sequence). The V end was cut by 2 bases, the J end by 0 bases, with 8 bases between. CDR3 in amino acids: CAWSPGLAKNIQYF. DNA of the CDR3: TGTGCCTGGAGTCCGGGACTAGCCAAAAACATTCAGTACTTC.

The gene calls are TRBV28 and TRBJ1-5, with TRBD1 identical over 10 bases. The V segment lost 7 bases and the J segment 3 bases; nucleotides outside the gene matches: 6. Germline V gene lookup returns CDR1 MDHEN and CDR2 SYDVKM. The CDR3 has 15 amino acids. The CDR3 region is CASNLDRGHNQPQHF. CDR3 in DNA: TGTGCCAGCAACCTAGACAGGGGGCACAATCAGCCCCAGCATTTT. Together with reference TRBV28 and TRBJ1-5, the CDR3 gives the full variable domain: DVKVTQSSRYLVKRTGEKVFLECVQDMDHENMFWYRQDPGLGLRLIYFSYDVKMKEKGDIPEGYSVSREKKERFSLILESASTNQTSMYLCASNLDRGHNQPQHFGDGTRLSIL.

The V gene is TRBV4-3, the J gene TRBJ2-7; 7 bases are shared with TRBD1. V lost 1 base and J lost 6; bases outside the gene matches: 18. The CDR3 extends over 18 amino acids. The germline CDR1 and CDR2 sequences are LGHNA and YSLEER. The CDR3 bases are TGCGCCAGCAGCCAAGTTTGGGACGCCGGCAGGGGGTCCGGCGAGCAGTACTTC. Translated: CASSQVWDAGRGSGEQYF.

V is TRBV9 and J is TRBJ2-7; 7 bases are a match to TRBD1. CDR1 and CDR2 (germline): SGDLS, YYNGEE. The CDR3 has 13 amino acids. The V gene end was trimmed by 3 bases and the J gene end by 5 bases; junction bases not matched to a gene: 5. The CDR3 is CASSGQGSNEQYF. The CDR3, as DNA: TGTGCCAGCAGCGGACAGGGATCTAACGAGCAGTACTTC.

This clone was seen just once. The chain links TRBV7-2 to TRBJ2-7; 9 bases are shared with TRBD2. There are 14 residues in the CDR3. V shed 3 bases, J shed 6 bases, and the junction held 6 bases outside the gene matches. Germline V CDR1 and CDR2: SGHTA, FQGNSA. The CDR3 loop reads CASSLIAGASEQYF. Here the CDR3 DNA reads TGTGCCAGCAGCTTGATAGCGGGAGCTTCCGAGCAGTACTTC.

The rearrangement uses TRBV28 and TRBJ1-1; maybe TRBD1 (5 bases). CDR1 MDHEN and CDR2 SYDVKM come from the germline V gene. The CDR3 sequence is 15 residues long. The V end lost 2 bases, the J end lost 7 bases, and 17 bases lay between the germline ends. CDR3 nucleotide sequence: TGTGCCAGCAGTTTAAGGAGCCAGGGTAGGGGTGAAGCTTTCTTT. Protein sequence: CASSLRSQGRGEAFF.

The chain is built from TRBV10-3 and TRBJ2-1; D is perhaps TRBD1 (6 bases). This CDR3 contains 16 residues. V was shortened by 3 bases and J by 1 base, with 13 bases between the two germline ends. Per the germline V gene, CDR1 is ENHRY and CDR2 is SYGVKD. CDR3 sequence: CAISDQRQGSYNEQFF. In DNA, the CDR3 is TGTGCCATCAGTGACCAAAGGCAGGGGTCCTACAATGAGCAGTTCTTC.

The chain employs TRBV7-9 and TRBJ1-1, with no clear D. V was shortened by 1 base and J by 0 bases, with 12 bases between the two germline ends. This CDR3 region has 16 residues. Germline CDR1 SEHNR, CDR2 FQNEAQ (reference sequence). The CDR3 here is CASSLVNSWVNTEAFF. The CDR3 nucleotides read TGTGCCAGCAGCTTAGTGAACAGCTGGGTGAACACTGAAGCTTTCTTT.

The chain couples TRBV7-6 to TRBJ1-2, with 10 bases identical to TRBD1. With V trimmed by 6 bases and J by 1 base, 11 bases remained unmatched. The CDR3 covers 17 residues. Germline V CDR1 and CDR2: SGHVS, FNYEAQ. For the CDR3, the DNA is TGTGCCAGCAGTGAATGGACAGGGGGTTATAGTAACTATGGCTACACCTTC. Translated, it gives CASSEWTGGYSNYGYTF.

This clone was counted once. V and J are TRBV6-6 and TRBJ1-4; a weak D match, TRBD1 (5 bases). Germline CDR1 reads MNHNY; CDR2 reads SVGAGI (reference sequence). V lost 4 bases and J 8 bases, leaving 14 bases between the germline ends. The CDR3 is 14 residues long. In nucleotides, the CDR3 is TGTGCCAGCAGTTTGCCCAGACCAGGGGAAAAACTGTTTTTT. Protein product: CASSLPRPGEKLFF.

The rearrangement links TRBV11-2 to TRBJ1-1; D gene ambiguous. This CDR3 region has 14 residues. V gave up 1 base and J gave up 2 bases, with 8 bases separating them. Germline V gives CDR1 SGHAT, CDR2 FQNNGV. CDR3 in DNA: TGTGCCAGCAGCTTAGTAGAGGGAAACACTGAAGCTTTCTTT. It is translated as CASSLVEGNTEAFF.

The rearrangement uses TRBV7-7 and TRBJ2-1, with 9 bases matching TRBD2. The CDR3 is made up of 17 amino acids. Trimming took 2 bases from V and 0 from J; bases not matched to a gene: 5. Germline CDR1 SSHAT, CDR2 FNYEAQ (reference sequence). This CDR3 reads CASSLRAGGSSYNEQFF. In DNA, the CDR3 is TGTGCCAGCAGCTTACGAGCGGGGGGCAGCTCCTACAATGAGCAGTTCTTC. The entire variable domain, with the rest obtained from reference TRBV7-7 and TRBJ2-1, is as follows: GAGVSQSPRYKVTKRGQDVTLRCDPISSHATLYWYQQALGQGPEFLTYFNYEAQPDKSGLPSDRFSAERPEGSISTLTIQRTEQRDSAMYRCASSLRAGGSSYNEQFFGPGTRLTVL.

The chain is built from TRBV11-3 and TRBJ2-2; D not resolved. V lost 5 bases and J lost 4, with 17 bases in between. Germline V CDR1 and CDR2: SGHNT, YENEEA. CDR3 length: 16 residues. This CDR3 is CASSTPPGDPTGELFF. DNA of the CDR3: TGTGCCAGCAGCACCCCTCCGGGTGACCCCACCGGGGAGCTGTTTTTT. The variable domain in full, with the rest retrieved from reference TRBV11-3 and TRBJ2-2, is EAGVVQSPRYKIIEKKQPVAFWCNPISGHNTLYWYLQNLGQGPELLIRYENEEAVDDSQLPKDRFSAERLKGVDSTLKIQPAELGDSAVYLCASSTPPGDPTGELFFGEGSRLTVL.

This sequence joins TRBV6-6 and TRBJ2-7; 8 bases agree with TRBD1. The V gene's germline CDR1 is MNHNY and CDR2 SVGAGI (reference sequence). This CDR3 region has 16 residues. V lost 2 bases and J lost 2; bases outside the gene matches: 8. CDR3 residues: CASSYPGQGGTYEQYF. CDR3 nucleotides: TGTGCCAGCAGTTACCCTGGACAGGGAGGTACCTACGAGCAGTACTTC.

The chain uses TRBV30 and TRBJ2-2, with 9 bases identical to TRBD1. V lost 5 bases and J lost 4; bases outside the gene matches: 5. Germline CDR1 GTSNPN, CDR2 SVGIG (reference sequence). CDR3 length: 14 amino acids. The CDR3 DNA follows: TGTGCCTGGGAAAAGACAGGGGGCACCGGGGAGCTGTTTTTT. This translates into CAWEKTGGTGELFF.

V gene TRBV6-1 combines with J gene TRBJ2-5, with D possibly matching TRBD1 (6 bases). From germline, CDR1 is MNHNS and CDR2 SASEGT. The CDR3 covers 14 residues. V shed 2 bases and J shed 4 bases, with 11 bases lying between them. The CDR3 bases are TGTGCCAGCAGTGAAATGACAGGAGGAGAGACCCAGTACTTC. Translation: CASSEMTGGETQYF.

The chain combines TRBV7-9 with TRBJ2-7, with D possibly being TRBD1 (6 bases). The CDR3 spans 16 residues. Germline V gives CDR1 SEHNR, CDR2 FQNEAQ (reference sequence). V lost 0 bases, J lost 7 bases, and 19 bases lay in between. For the CDR3, the DNA is TGTGCCAGCAGCTTAGCACAGGGACGGGGTTTAGGAGAGCAGTACTTC. Translating it yields CASSLAQGRGLGEQYF.

CDR3 loop: CSVRQGPQNTEAFF. The CDR3 bases are TGCAGCGTGAGACAGGGCCCTCAGAACACTGAAGCTTTCTTT. J is TRBJ1-1 and V is TRBV29-1, with TRBD1 matching 7 bases. In germline, CDR1 is SQVTM, CDR2 ANQGSEA. J gave up 1 base and V 6 bases, and 8 bases lay outside the gene matches. The CDR3 consists of 14 residues.

This clone was seen once. This rearrangement joins TRBV5-4 to TRBJ2-4, with 10 bases that match TRBD2. The CDR3 totals 17 residues. The germline CDR1 and CDR2 sequences are SGHNT and YYREEE (reference sequence). Trimming removed 0 bases from V and 8 bases from J; junction bases left unmatched: 11. The CDR3 nucleotides are TGTGCCAGCAGCTTGGCCGGGTCTAGCGGGAGTGGGGACATTCAGTACTTC. It codes for CASSLAGSSGSGDIQYF.